One and the same sample provided the 24 T cell receptor beta chains below, sequenced in a study of cytomegalovirus exposure and HLA in healthy donors. The study ran its PCR with 60 Vbeta and 13 Jbeta primers. TCRdb's copy holds only in-frame clones and misses some; the assay was immunoSEQ multiplex PCR. The sample has about 100,000 clones, roughly 82% seen once. Sequencing used PBMCs. Receptor source: a woman between 18 and 29 years old in good health and CMV-seronegative.

The table lists this clone with a few counts. This chain joins TRBV7-9 and TRBJ2-7; 9 bases agree with TRBD2. J was trimmed by 2 bases and V by 4 bases; bases with no gene match: 6. From germline, CDR1 is SEHNR and CDR2 FQNEAQ (reference sequence). This CDR3 region has 15 residues. Written as DNA, the CDR3 is TGTGCCAGCAGCTCCTTAGCGGGGGCGACCTACGAGCAGTACTTC. Its translation: CASSSLAGATYEQYF.

This clone was seen only once. The gene calls are TRBV11-1 and TRBJ2-7; TRBD2 matches 11 bases. The length of the CDR3 is 14 residues. Germline values: CDR1 SGHAT, CDR2 FQDESV (reference sequence). V lost 5 bases to trimming and J lost 5 bases; unmatched junction nucleotides: 5. CDR3 DNA sequence: TGTGCCAGCAGCCTTAGCGGGAGGGAAGACGAGCAGTACTTC. Translating gives CASSLSGREDEQYF.

The chain employs TRBV28 and TRBJ2-7; D is ambiguous. V was shortened by 7 bases and J by 2 bases, with 15 bases between the two germline ends. The CDR3 runs to 14 residues. From germline, CDR1 is MDHEN and CDR2 SYDVKM. The CDR3 loop reads CASNVNGLPYEQYF. Here the CDR3 DNA reads TGTGCCAGCAACGTAAATGGCCTTCCCTACGAGCAGTACTTC.

This chain uses TRBV23-1 with TRBJ2-1; D might be TRBD1 (5 bases). TRBV23-1 is an ORF for which the function is uncertain. The CDR3 runs to 14 residues. V lost 2 bases and J lost 4, with 9 bases in between. The DNA for the CDR3 is TGCGCCAGCAGTCAACAGGGTATATACAATGAGCAGTTCTTC. Residues: CASSQQGIYNEQFF.

This clone was counted only a few times. Written as DNA, the CDR3 is TGTGCCAGCAGCCATTACAGGGTAGACACTGAAGCTTTCTTT. Translated, it gives CASSHYRVDTEAFF. This chain links TRBV7-9 with TRBJ1-1; tentatively, D is TRBD1 (6 bases). Trimming removed 5 bases at V and 3 bases at J, with 13 bases between. Per the germline V gene, CDR1 is SEHNR and CDR2 is FQNEAQ (reference sequence). The CDR3 is 14 residues long.

The chain couples TRBV27 to TRBJ2-7; 10 nucleotides line up with TRBD1. The length of the CDR3 is 13 residues. V lost 6 bases to trimming and J lost 9 bases; unmatched junction nucleotides: 8. CDR1 is MNHEY and CDR2 is SMNVEV in the germline V gene (reference sequence). CDR3 residues: CASSPGQGFVQYF. The CDR3 DNA sequence: TGTGCCAGCAGCCCGGGACAGGGGTTCGTGCAGTACTTC.

The chain uses TRBV6-4 and TRBJ2-6, with D perhaps matching TRBD2 (6 bases). The germline gives CDR1 MRHNA, CDR2 SNTAGT. Trimming stripped 8 bases from V and 0 bases from J, with 17 bases between. This CDR3 has 17 amino acids. The DNA of the CDR3 is TGTGCCAGCGGAACGGGACTGACCCTCTCTGGGGCCAACGTCCTGACTTTC. This sequence encodes CASGTGLTLSGANVLTF.

The genes are TRBV5-1 and TRBJ2-1; TRBD2 aligns across 14 bases. Germline CDR1 and CDR2: SGHRS and YFSETQ. Trimming removed 2 bases from V and 9 bases from J; junction bases left unmatched: 4. The CDR3 contains 15 residues. For the CDR3, the DNA is TGCGCCAGCAGCTTCGGACTAGCGGGAGGTAGTGAGCAGTTCTTC. This encodes CASSFGLAGGSEQFF.

This clone was seen only once. The rearrangement uses TRBV4-3 and TRBJ1-1; 9 bases map to TRBD1. The CDR3 has 16 residues. Germline V gives CDR1 LGHNA, CDR2 YSLEER. The V and J ends lost 2 bases and 1 base, in that order; junction bases with no gene match: 5. The CDR3 region is CASSQSLTGGNTEAFF. In DNA, the CDR3 is TGCGCCAGCAGCCAATCTTTGACAGGGGGGAACACTGAAGCTTTCTTT.

V gene TRBV6-4 combines with J gene TRBJ2-1, with TRBD2 matching over 11 bases. There are 15 residues in the CDR3. Germline loops: CDR1 MRHNA, CDR2 SNTAGT. The junction had 4 bases not matched to a gene; V was cut back by 2 bases and J by 7 bases. CDR3 bases: TGTGCCAGCAGTGACGGGACTAGCGGAGGTAATGAGCAGTTCTTC. Its protein is CASSDGTSGGNEQFF.

The CDR3 spells CASSQGTSGVNEQFF. CDR3 in DNA: TGCGCCAGCAGCCAAGGGACTAGCGGGGTCAATGAGCAGTTCTTC. This chain joins TRBV4-1 and TRBJ2-1; 12 nucleotides match TRBD2. J lost 6 bases, V lost 1 base, and 1 base had no gene match. Germline loops: CDR1 MGHRA, CDR2 YSYEKL. CDR3 length: 15 residues.

This clone counts as medium-sized. This chain uses TRBV6-4 with TRBJ2-1; 11 bases match TRBD2. J gave up 9 bases and V 5 bases, and 9 bases lay outside the gene matches. This CDR3 region has 15 residues. Germline V gene lookup returns CDR1 MRHNA and CDR2 SNTAGT. Here the CDR3 reads CASSQTSGSYSEQFF. DNA for the CDR3: TGTGCCAGCAGTCAAACTAGCGGGAGTTATAGTGAGCAGTTCTTC.

The gene calls are TRBV7-9 and TRBJ1-2, with 8 nucleotides matching TRBD1. Germline V gene sequence: CDR1 SEHNR, CDR2 FQNEAQ (reference sequence). V lost 0 bases, J lost 5 bases, and 2 bases stayed unmatched. This CDR3 spans 14 amino acids. The CDR3 reads CASSLARQGYGYTF. The CDR3 DNA follows: TGTGCCAGCAGCTTAGCAAGACAGGGGTATGGCTACACCTTC.

The CDR3 nucleotides are TGTGCCAGCAGCCCACCCGGGACAGGGGGCAACAATGAGCAGTTCTTC. It is translated as CASSPPGTGGNNEQFF. The V gene is TRBV7-2, the J gene TRBJ2-1; 12 bases are shared with TRBD1. Germline CDR1 reads SGHTA; CDR2 reads FQGNSA. The CDR3 extends over 16 amino acids. V lost 5 bases to trimming and J lost 5 bases; unmatched junction nucleotides: 7.

The chain is built from TRBV30 and TRBJ2-7; D possibly corresponds to TRBD2 (6 bases). V gave up 1 base and J gave up 0 bases, with 13 bases separating them. The CDR3 runs 15 residues. From germline, CDR1 is GTSNPN and CDR2 SVGIG (reference sequence). Here the CDR3 reads CAWSGGDGSSYEQYF. The CDR3 DNA is TGTGCCTGGAGTGGGGGGGACGGGAGCTCCTACGAGCAGTACTTC. The variable domain in full, completed from reference TRBV30 and TRBJ2-7, reads SQTIHQWPATLVQPVGSPLSLECTVEGTSNPNLYWYRQAAGRGLQLLFYSVGIGQISSEVPQNLSASRPQDRQFILSSKKLLLSDSGFYLCAWSGGDGSSYEQYFGPGTRLTVT.

This clone was picked up a small number of times. V gene TRBV28 combines with J gene TRBJ1-2; TRBD1 agrees at 8 bases. V trimming: 6 bases; J trimming: 8 bases; junction bases outside the gene matches: 17. This CDR3 comprises 16 residues. From germline, CDR1 is MDHEN and CDR2 SYDVKM. In DNA form, the CDR3 reads TGTGCCAGCAGACCCTATCCGGGACAGGAGTGGTACGGCTACACCTTC. Translated, it gives CASRPYPGQEWYGYTF.

This clone has a handful of counts. Other DNA sequences from this sample encode an identical CDR3 as well. The chain recombines TRBV6-5 with TRBJ1-2; D is undetermined. Germline CDR1 reads MNHEY; CDR2 reads SVGAGI. Trimming pared 2 bases from V and 5 bases from J, leaving 6 bases between. This CDR3 is built from 12 residues. CDR3 in DNA: TGTGCCAGCAGTTACCGCGGGTATGGCTACACCTTC. It is translated as CASSYRGYGYTF.

This chain joins TRBV2 and TRBJ1-5, with a tentative D call TRBD1 (5 bases). CDR3 length equals 14 residues. The V gene lost 3 bases and the J gene lost 7 bases, with 13 bases spanning the gap. Germline loops: CDR1 SNHLY, CDR2 FYNNEI. The DNA for the CDR3 is TGTGCCAGCAGTGATATGAGGGGAGGCCAGCCCCAGCATTTT. Encoded protein: CASSDMRGGQPQHF.

V and J are TRBV28 and TRBJ1-1; weak D call: TRBD1 (6 bases). CDR3 length: 15 amino acids. Trimming cost V 2 bases and J 6 bases, with 16 bases left between them. The germline V gene encodes CDR1 MDHEN and CDR2 SYDVKM. The CDR3 protein is CASSLLRGGRSEAFF. The CDR3 coding sequence is TGTGCCAGCAGTTTACTAAGGGGGGGCAGGTCTGAAGCTTTCTTT.

V and J are TRBV10-1 and TRBJ2-3, with D perhaps TRBD1 (6 bases). CDR3 size: 15 residues. Germline V CDR1 and CDR2: WNHNN, SYGVQD (reference sequence). Trimming shortened V by 6 bases and J by 5 bases, and 18 bases separated the two germline ends. CDR3 amino acids: CASRQQGVGKDTQYF. In nucleotides, the CDR3 is TGCGCCAGCAGACAACAGGGTGTGGGGAAAGATACGCAGTATTTT.

This chain links TRBV4-2 with TRBJ2-5, with D possibly TRBD2 on 6 matching bases. Trimming stripped 4 bases from V and 2 bases from J, with 11 bases between. The CDR3 length is 14 residues. Germline CDR1 LGHNA, CDR2 YNFKEQ. Here the CDR3 DNA reads TGTGCCAGCAGCCCCTCGGCGGGGCAAGAGACCCAGTACTTC. This sequence encodes CASSPSAGQETQYF.

J is TRBJ2-5 and V is TRBV6-5; 8 bases match TRBD1. In germline, CDR1 is MNHEY, CDR2 SVGAGI. The ends lost 5 bases at V and 0 bases at J; junction bases unmatched: 5. The CDR3 consists of 15 residues. CDR3 sequence: CASSPLTGDQETQYF. CDR3 in DNA: TGTGCCAGCAGTCCCCTGACAGGGGACCAAGAGACCCAGTACTTC.

This clone occurred a few times. The chain couples TRBV5-4 to TRBJ1-1; the match to TRBD1 covers 8 bases. Unmatched junction bases numbered 3, after V lost 0 bases and J lost 8 bases. CDR3 size: 13 residues. Germline loops: CDR1 SGHNT, CDR2 YYREEE (reference sequence). The CDR3 DNA follows: TGTGCCAGCAGCTTGGCCAGGGGGCCCGAAGCTTTCTTT. Translated: CASSLARGPEAFF.

This rearrangement joins TRBV28 to TRBJ2-1; 10 bases are a match to TRBD1. Trimming cost V 1 base and J 2 bases; bases outside gene matches: 5. Germline values: CDR1 MDHEN, CDR2 SYDVKM. The CDR3 consists of 17 residues. CDR3 nucleotides: TGTGCCAGCAGTTTATCTAGGGACAGGGGCACCTACAATGAGCAGTTCTTC. Protein product: CASSLSRDRGTYNEQFF.